This entry concerns a single T cell receptor (beta chain). The antigen remains unidentified. Focal radiation with ipilimumab CTLA-4 blockade was given to patients with chemo-refractory metastatic non-small-cell lung cancer. The CDR3 runs to 15 residues. Per the germline V gene, CDR1 is MNHEY and CDR2 is SMNVEV (reference sequence). J was trimmed by 5 bases and V by 8 bases; bases with no gene match: 15. The data were taken from a study of radiotherapy plus CTLA-4 blockade in lung cancer. About the research overall: Among patients, over 15% showed objective responses, and over 30% had disease control. Broader study findings: Alongside interferon-beta, early blood T cell clone dynamics were reportedly the best predictor of response. In blood, after radiotherapy plus ipilimumab, tumor-derived TCR clones expanded.

The method was immunoSEQ multiplex PCR; TCRdb's version includes in-frame clones alone and lacks a portion of them. The sample carries some 90,000 clones, approximately 86% recorded once. The sequence came from a human donor with non-small cell lung cancer who had a partial response to radiotherapy plus ipilimumab. The V and J genes are TRBV27 and TRBJ2-7; TRBD2 matches at 7 bases. The starting material was peripheral blood, obtained from a patient treated with radiotherapy plus ipilimumab. CDR3 sequence: CASGESQRGRDEQYF. CDR3 nucleotide sequence: TGTGCCAGCGGCGAATCCCAGCGGGGTAGGGACGAGCAGTACTTC.